These T cell receptor beta chains were read from a single sample in a study of blood T cells in healthy people across ages. TCRdb re-called the 5' RACE reads through MiXCR, storing one row per CDR3 protein. The sample comprises over 1,500,000 distinct CDR3 sequences, about two fifths of which are singletons, and roughly 23% rests with the top ten. Sequences were obtained from blood. These receptors all stem from a human donor in good health. CDR3s include the opening cysteine and the closing phenylalanine or tryptophan. D genes are given only for firm matches. Size is stated for part of the rows, as once, few or many counts, or as a class when the clone is expanded.

D gene	clone size	V gene	J gene	CDR3 protein	CDR3 DNA
.	.	TRBV27	TRBJ1-2	CASRGIGNYGYTF	TGTGCCAGCAGGGGAATCGGTAACTATGGCTACACCTTC
.	.	TRBV6-6	TRBJ2-5	CASSYVRDVEETQYF	TGTGCCAGCAGTTACGTGAGGGACGTTGAGGAGACCCAGTACTTC
.	.	TRBV27	TRBJ2-1	CASSPWDFKMGEQFF	TGTGCCAGCAGTCCTTGGGACTTTAAGATGGGCGAGCAGTTCTTC
.	once	TRBV28	TRBJ2-6	CASSSSMVGSGANVLTF	TGTGCCAGCAGTTCCTCTATGGTTGGCTCTGGGGCCAACGTCCTGACTTTC
.	.	TRBV5-1	TRBJ2-5	CASSLLKGTSNQYF	TGCGCCAGCAGCCTTTTAAAGGGGACGTCCAACCAGTACTTC
.	.	TRBV6-5	TRBJ2-1	CASSYSYIGPGDRVYNEQFF	TGTGCCAGCAGTTACTCGTACATAGGACCAGGGGACCGAGTTTACAATGAGCAGTTCTTC
.	.	TRBV5-1	TRBJ1-2	CASALAGDGYGYTF	TGCGCCAGCGCGTTGGCGGGGGATGGCTATGGCTACACCTTC
.	few	TRBV20-1	TRBJ2-7	CSARDQQYF	TGCAGTGCTAGAGACCAGCAGTACTTC
.	.	TRBV6-2/TRBV6-3	TRBJ2-6	CASSGLRDTLRSGANVLTF	TGTGCCAGCAGTGGTCTTCGGGACACCCTTCGCTCTGGGGCCAACGTCCTGACTTTC
.	.	TRBV7-9	TRBJ1-2	CASTRGGGIGGYTF	TGTGCCAGCACCCGCGGGGGCGGGATAGGGGGCTACACCTTC
TRBD2	.	TRBV6-1	TRBJ2-3	CASSEQYLGRGGRDTQYF	TGTGCCAGCAGCGAACAGTACCTGGGGCGGGGGGGCAGAGATACGCAGTATTTT
.	.	TRBV5-5	TRBJ2-7	CASSPNSRYEQYF	TGTGCCAGCAGCCCCAACTCCCGCTACGAGCAGTACTTC
.	.	TRBV7-9	TRBJ1-5	CASSLYAGGNQPQHF	TGTGCCAGCAGCTTATACGCAGGGGGCAATCAGCCCCAGCATTTT
TRBD2	.	TRBV20-1	TRBJ2-3	CSAWTSGTSTDTQYF	TGCAGTGCCTGGACTAGCGGGACTAGCACAGATACGCAGTATTTT
.	once	TRBV6-2/TRBV6-3	TRBJ2-1	CASSWILLNGQFF	TGTGCCAGCAGTTGGATACTCCTCAATGGGCAGTTCTTC